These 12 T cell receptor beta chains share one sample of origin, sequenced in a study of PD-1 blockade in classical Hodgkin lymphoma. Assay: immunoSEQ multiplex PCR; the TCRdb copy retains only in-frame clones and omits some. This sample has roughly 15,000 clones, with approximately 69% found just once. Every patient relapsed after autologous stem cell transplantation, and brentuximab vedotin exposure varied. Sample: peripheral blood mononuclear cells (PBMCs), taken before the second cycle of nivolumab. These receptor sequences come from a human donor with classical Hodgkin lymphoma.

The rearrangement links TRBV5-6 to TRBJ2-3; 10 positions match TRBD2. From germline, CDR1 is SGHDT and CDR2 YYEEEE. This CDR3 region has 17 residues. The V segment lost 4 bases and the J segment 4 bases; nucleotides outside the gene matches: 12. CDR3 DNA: TGTGCCAGCAGCAGAGCGGGAGGGCCAAAGGGTGCAGATACGCAGTATTTT. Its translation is CASSRAGGPKGADTQYF.

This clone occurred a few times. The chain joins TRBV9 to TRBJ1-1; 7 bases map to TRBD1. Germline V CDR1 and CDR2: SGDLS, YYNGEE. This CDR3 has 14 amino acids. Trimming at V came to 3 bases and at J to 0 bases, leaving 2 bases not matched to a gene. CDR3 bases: TGTGCCAGCAGCGCGGGACAGTTGAACACTGAAGCTTTCTTT. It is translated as CASSAGQLNTEAFF.

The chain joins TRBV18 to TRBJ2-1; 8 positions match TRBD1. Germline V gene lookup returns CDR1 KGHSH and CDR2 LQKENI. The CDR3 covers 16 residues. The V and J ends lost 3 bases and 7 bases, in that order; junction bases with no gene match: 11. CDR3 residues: CASSPTSTGGRNEQFF. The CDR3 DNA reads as TGTGCCAGCTCACCGACGAGCACAGGGGGTAGGAATGAGCAGTTCTTC. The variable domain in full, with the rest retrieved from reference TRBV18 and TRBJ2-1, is NAGVMQNPRHLVRRRGQEARLRCSPMKGHSHVYWYRQLPEEGLKFMVYLQKENIIDESGMPKERFSAEFPKEGPSILRIQQVVRGDSAAYFCASSPTSTGGRNEQFFGPGTRLTVL.

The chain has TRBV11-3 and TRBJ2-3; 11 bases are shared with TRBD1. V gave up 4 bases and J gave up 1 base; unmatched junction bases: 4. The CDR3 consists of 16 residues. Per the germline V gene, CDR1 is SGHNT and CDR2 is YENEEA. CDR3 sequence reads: CASSSGQGAGTDTQYF. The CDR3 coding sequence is TGTGCCAGCAGCTCCGGACAGGGGGCGGGCACAGATACGCAGTATTTT.

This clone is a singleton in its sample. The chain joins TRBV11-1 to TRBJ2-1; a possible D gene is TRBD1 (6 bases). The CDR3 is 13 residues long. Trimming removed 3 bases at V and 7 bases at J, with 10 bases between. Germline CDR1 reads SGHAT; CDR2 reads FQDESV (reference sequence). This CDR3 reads CASSFGQLNEQFF. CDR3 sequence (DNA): TGTGCCAGCAGCTTCGGACAGTTAAATGAGCAGTTCTTC.

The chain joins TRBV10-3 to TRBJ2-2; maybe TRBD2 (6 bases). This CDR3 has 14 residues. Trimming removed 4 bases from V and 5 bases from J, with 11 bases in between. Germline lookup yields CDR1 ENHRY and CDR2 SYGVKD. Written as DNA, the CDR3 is TGTGCCATCAGTGTGCGACTAGAGACCGGGGAGCTGTTTTTT. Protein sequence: CAISVRLETGELFF.

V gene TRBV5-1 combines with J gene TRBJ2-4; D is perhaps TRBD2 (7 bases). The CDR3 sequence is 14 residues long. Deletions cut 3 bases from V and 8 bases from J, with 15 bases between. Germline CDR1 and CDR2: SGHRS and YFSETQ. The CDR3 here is CASSWEGEMDIQYF. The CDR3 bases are TGCGCCAGCAGCTGGGAGGGGGAGATGGACATTCAGTACTTC.

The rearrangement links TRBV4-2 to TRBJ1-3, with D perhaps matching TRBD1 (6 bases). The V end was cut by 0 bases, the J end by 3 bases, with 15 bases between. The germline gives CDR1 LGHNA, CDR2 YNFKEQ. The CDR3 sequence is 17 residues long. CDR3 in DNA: TGTGCCAGCAGCCAAGATCCCCCGGGGGCGGATGGAAACACCATATATTTT. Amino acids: CASSQDPPGADGNTIYF.

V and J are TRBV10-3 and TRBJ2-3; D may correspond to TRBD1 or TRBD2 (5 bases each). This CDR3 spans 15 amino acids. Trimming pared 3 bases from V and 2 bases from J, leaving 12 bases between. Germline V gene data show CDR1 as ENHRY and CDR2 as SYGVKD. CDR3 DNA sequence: TGTGCCATCAGTGATGGGACGATCACCACAGATACGCAGTATTTT. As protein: CAISDGTITTDTQYF.

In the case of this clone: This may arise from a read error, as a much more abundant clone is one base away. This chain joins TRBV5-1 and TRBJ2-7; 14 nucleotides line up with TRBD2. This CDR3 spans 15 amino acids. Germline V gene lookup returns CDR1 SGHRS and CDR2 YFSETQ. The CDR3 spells CVSSSGLAGADEQYF. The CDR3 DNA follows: TGCGTCAGCAGCTCGGGACTAGCGGGAGCGGACGAGCAGTACTTC.

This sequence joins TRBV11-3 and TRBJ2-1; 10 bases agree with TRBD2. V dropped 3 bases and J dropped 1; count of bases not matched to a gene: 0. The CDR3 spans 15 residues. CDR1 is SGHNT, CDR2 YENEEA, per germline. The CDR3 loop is CASSFSGRSYNEQFF. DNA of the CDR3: TGTGCCAGCAGCTTTAGCGGGAGGTCCTACAATGAGCAGTTCTTC.

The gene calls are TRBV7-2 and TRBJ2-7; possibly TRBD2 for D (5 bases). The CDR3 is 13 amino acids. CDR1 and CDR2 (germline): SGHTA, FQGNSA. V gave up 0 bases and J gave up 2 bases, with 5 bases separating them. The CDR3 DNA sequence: TGTGCCAGCAGCTTAGCTAGCGCCTACGAGCAGTACTTC. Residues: CASSLASAYEQYF. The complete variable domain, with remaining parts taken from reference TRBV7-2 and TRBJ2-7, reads GAGVSQSPSNKVTEKGKDVELRCDPISGHTALYWYRQSLGQGLEFLIYFQGNSAPDKSGLPSDRFSAERTGGSVSTLTIQRTQQEDSAVYLCASSLASAYEQYFGPGTRLTVT.